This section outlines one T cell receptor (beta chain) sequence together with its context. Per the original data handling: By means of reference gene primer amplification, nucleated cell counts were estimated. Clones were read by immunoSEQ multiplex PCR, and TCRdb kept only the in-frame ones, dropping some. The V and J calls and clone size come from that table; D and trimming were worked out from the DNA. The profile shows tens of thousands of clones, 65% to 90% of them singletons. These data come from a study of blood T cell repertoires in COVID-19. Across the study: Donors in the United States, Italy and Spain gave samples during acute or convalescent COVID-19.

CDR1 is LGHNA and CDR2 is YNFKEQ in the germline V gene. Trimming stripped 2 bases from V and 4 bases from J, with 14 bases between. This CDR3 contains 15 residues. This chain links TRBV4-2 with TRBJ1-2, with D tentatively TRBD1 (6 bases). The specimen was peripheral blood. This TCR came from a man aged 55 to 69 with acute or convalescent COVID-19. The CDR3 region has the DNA TGTGCCAGCAGCCAATCCGATAGGGGGGGCTATGGCTACACCTTC. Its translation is CASSQSDRGGYGYTF.